This T cell receptor beta chain was identified in a study of T cells in Graves' hyperthyroidism and ophthalmopathy. As regards this clonotype: What it binds is not known. A read error may explain this, as a much larger clone is one base away.

Study observations and caveats: From stable hyperthyroidism, ophthalmopathy was separated by a 13 V-J model.

The CDR3 contains 16 residues. Germline V gene lookup returns CDR1 DFQATT and CDR2 SNEGSKA (reference sequence). Using RNA transcripts as the source, TCR beta CDR3 regions were amplified. Primed by the HTBI set, a first-round RT-PCR was run on the TCR CDR3. A single record per CDR3 protein comes from TCRdb applying MiXCR to the multiplex PCR reads. The sample has hundreds of thousands of distinct CDR3 sequences, around 15% seen once. Patients between 18 and 65 years old had hyperthyroidism, newly diagnosed and lasting under 2 months. This receptor was identified in a woman aged 25 to 45 with Graves' hyperthyroidism. The source material was blood. The V and J genes are TRBV20-1 and TRBJ1-5; 9 bases map to TRBD1. CDR3 sequence: CSARGTGIYVGQLQHF. As DNA, the CDR3 is TGCAGTGCTAGGGGGACAGGGATCTATGTTGGTCAGCTCCAGCATTTT.